The next 30 T cell receptor beta chains were all read from a single sample in a study of T-cell reconstitution after alpha-beta-depleted transplantation in children. A library of TCRbeta sequences, prepared with unique molecular identifiers, was generated. TCRdb redid the calling of the PCR reads with MiXCR, one entry per CDR3 protein. The sample lists about 58,000 distinct CDR3 sequences, 44% occurring once. The source material was PBMCs, mostly from graft donor cells, sampled 360 days after TCRalphabeta/CD19-depleted stem cell transplant. These receptors all stem from a male patient younger than 18 who had a stem cell transplant for acute lymphoblastic leukemia, so the T cells may come from the graft donor.

The rearrangement joins TRBV5-1 to TRBJ2-7; D might be TRBD1 (5 bases). V was cut by 6 bases and J by 6 bases, with 10 bases left in between. Germline V CDR1 and CDR2: SGHRS, YFSETQ. This CDR3 is 11 amino acids long. The CDR3 bases are TGCGCCAGCAACCAGGGCGGCGAGCAGTACTTC. Translation gives CASNQGGEQYF.

The chain uses TRBV20-1 and TRBJ1-5, with a weak D call TRBD1 (6 bases). The length of the CDR3 is 12 residues. V lost 5 bases to trimming and J lost 4 bases, with 9 bases between them. Germline-derived CDR1 and CDR2 are DFQATT and SNEGSKA (reference sequence). The CDR3 is CSAVTGNQPQHF. In DNA form, the CDR3 reads TGCAGTGCTGTCACAGGGAATCAGCCCCAGCATTTT.

The rearrangement joins TRBV7-3 to TRBJ2-6; D is unclear. V was shortened by 2 bases and J by 0 bases, with 8 bases between the two germline ends. Germline CDR1 SGHTA, CDR2 FQGTGA. The CDR3 has 16 residues. CDR3 sequence: CASSLAGASGANVLTF. CDR3 in DNA: TGTGCCAGCAGCTTAGCCGGAGCCTCTGGGGCCAACGTCCTGACTTTC.

The gene calls are TRBV24-1 and TRBJ2-3; a weak D match, TRBD1 (7 bases). Per the germline V gene, CDR1 is KGHDR and CDR2 is SFDVKD. V lost 5 bases to trimming and J lost 0 bases, with 20 bases between them. This CDR3 has 18 amino acids. The CDR3 sequence is CATSGHSGDRSSTDTQYF. In DNA form, the CDR3 reads TGTGCCACCAGTGGTCATTCGGGGGACAGATCTAGCACAGATACGCAGTATTTT.

This rearrangement joins TRBV12-3 or TRBV12-4 to TRBJ2-1; the D is unclear. V was pared by 3 bases and J by 4 bases, with 16 bases between. The CDR3 has 16 residues. CDR3 nucleotides: TGTGCCAGCAGTTTGGTTGGCACCAACCTTTACAATGAGCAGTTCTTC. Its translation: CASSLVGTNLYNEQFF.

Of note for this clonotype: A read error may produce the germline difference seen at one junction end. The V call is TRBV29-1, the J call TRBJ2-1, with D possibly matching TRBD2 (7 bases). The V gene's germline CDR1 is SQVTM and CDR2 ANQGSEA. The CDR3 has 14 residues. CDR3 nucleotide sequence: TGCAGCGTCGAAGGAGGGAGGGACACAGATGAGCAGTTCTTC. It encodes CSVEGGRDTDEQFF.

This chain links TRBV5-1 with TRBJ2-7; possibly TRBD1 for D (6 bases). Trimming stripped 5 bases from V and 2 bases from J, with 14 bases between. Germline values: CDR1 SGHRS, CDR2 YFSETQ. The CDR3 loop spans 14 amino acids. The CDR3 DNA sequence: TGCGCCAGCAGACCCGACAGGTTACCCTACGAGCAGTACTTC. Its translation is CASRPDRLPYEQYF.

The V call is TRBV5-4, the J call TRBJ2-1, with TRBD2 matching over 9 bases. This CDR3 has 15 amino acids. V lost 0 bases to trimming and J lost 4 bases; unmatched junction nucleotides: 2. Germline V gene data show CDR1 as SGHNT and CDR2 as YYREEE (reference sequence). This chain's CDR3 is CASSLVSGGYNEQFF. The DNA of the CDR3 is TGTGCCAGCAGCTTGGTTAGCGGGGGTTACAATGAGCAGTTCTTC.

This chain joins TRBV12-3 or TRBV12-4 and TRBJ2-7, with D possibly being TRBD1 or TRBD2 (5 bases each). The CDR3 has 14 residues. Trimming shortened V by 5 bases and J by 4 bases, and 15 bases separated the two germline ends. CDR3 bases: TGTGCCAGCAGTCACAGGAGAGCGGCTTACGAGCAGTACTTC. Its protein is CASSHRRAAYEQYF.

The chain employs TRBV4-2 and TRBJ2-1; TRBD2 might be the D (7 bases). This CDR3 comprises 16 residues. Germline CDR1 reads LGHNA; CDR2 reads YNFKEQ. The V end was cut by 1 base, the J end by 6 bases, with 16 bases between. The CDR3 nucleotides are TGTGCCAGCAGCCAAGTTTGGGGGGGCCCGTCCAATGAGCAGTTCTTC. It specifies CASSQVWGGPSNEQFF.

This chain joins TRBV4-1 and TRBJ1-1, with a possible D match to TRBD1 (5 bases). V was cut by 1 base and J by 0 bases, with 18 bases left in between. This CDR3 spans 18 amino acids. Germline V gene sequence: CDR1 MGHRA, CDR2 YSYEKL. CDR3 nucleotide sequence: TGCGCCAGCAGCCAAGTGGGGTGGGGCGGCTTACTGAACACTGAAGCTTTCTTT. Its translation is CASSQVGWGGLLNTEAFF.

This clonotype was recorded a few times. This chain uses TRBV5-1 with TRBJ2-7; D may match TRBD1 or TRBD2 (5 bases each). The V end lost 1 base, the J end lost 4 bases, and 9 bases lay between the germline ends. The CDR3 loop spans 13 amino acids. Per germline, CDR1 SGHRS and CDR2 YFSETQ. The CDR3 DNA sequence: TGCGCCAGCAGCTTGTCGTGGGGGTACGAGCAGTACTTC. Amino acid sequence: CASSLSWGYEQYF.

This clonotype was found a few times. The chain employs TRBV27 and TRBJ2-5; TRBD2 matches at 9 bases. Germline-derived CDR1 and CDR2 are MNHEY and SMNVEV (reference sequence). V was pared by 5 bases and J by 5 bases, with 9 bases of the junction left unmatched. This CDR3 contains 15 residues. Written as DNA, the CDR3 is TGTGCCAGCAGTCTAGGGACTAGCCGACGGGAGACCCAGTACTTC. This codes for CASSLGTSRRETQYF.

This clonotype turned up a few times. The V and J genes are TRBV12-3 or TRBV12-4 and TRBJ1-1; D might be TRBD1 (6 bases). CDR3 size: 11 residues. The germline V and J ends were trimmed by 3 bases and 11 bases, with 10 bases remaining between them. Written as DNA, the CDR3 is TGTGCCAGCAGTTTCAGGGGCCCGGCTTTCTTT. Translated: CASSFRGPAFF.

This clonotype has only a few counts. The chain joins TRBV29-1 to TRBJ2-5; 7 nucleotides agree with TRBD1. The germline V gene encodes CDR1 SQVTM and CDR2 ANQGSEA. The length of the CDR3 is 12 residues. Losses at the gene ends were 5 bases for V and 4 bases for J; bases not matched to a gene: 4. The CDR3 nucleotides are TGCAGCGTTAGGGGGCATGTAGAGACCCAGTACTTC. Residues: CSVRGHVETQYF.

The chain combines TRBV9 with TRBJ1-2; a weak D match, TRBD1 (6 bases). Germline CDR1 is SGDLS and CDR2 is YYNGEE. V lost 3 bases and J lost 3, with 15 bases in between. The CDR3 consists of 15 residues. The CDR3 nucleotides are TGTGCCAGCAGCGGAGGACAGTCGCCCCACTATGGCTACACCTTC. Residues: CASSGGQSPHYGYTF. Together with reference TRBV9 and TRBJ1-2, the CDR3 gives the full variable domain: DSGVTQTPKHLITATGQRVTLRCSPRSGDLSVYWYQQSLDQGLQFLIQYYNGEERAKGNILERFSAQQFPDLHSELNLSSLELGDSALYFCASSGGQSPHYGYTFGSGTRLTVV.

CDR3 DNA sequence: TGCAGTGCTCCCCCCGGGGGGGGGAGCACTGAAGCTTTCTTT. This sequence encodes CSAPPGGGSTEAFF. This sequence joins TRBV20-1 and TRBJ1-1; possibly TRBD1 for D (5 bases). Germline values: CDR1 DFQATT, CDR2 SNEGSKA (reference sequence). Trimming cost V 5 bases and J 4 bases, with 17 bases left between them. This CDR3 has 14 amino acids.

This clonotype was counted only a few times. The chain couples TRBV25-1 to TRBJ2-3; a possible D gene is TRBD2 (7 bases). The germline CDR1 and CDR2 sequences are MGHDK and SYGVNS. The CDR3 contains 16 residues. V lost 5 bases and J 6 bases, leaving 21 bases between the germline ends. The CDR3 here is CASSSRWWGGADTQYF. The DNA of the CDR3 is TGTGCCAGCAGTAGCAGGTGGTGGGGGGGGGCTGATACGCAGTATTTT.

This clonotype was seen a few times. The CDR3 region is CASSLDSNTEAFF. In nucleotides, the CDR3 is TGTGCCAGCAGTCTTGACAGTAACACTGAAGCTTTCTTT. This sequence joins TRBV12-3 or TRBV12-4 and TRBJ1-1; possibly TRBD1 for D (5 bases). Trimming left V 5 bases short and J 2 bases short, with 9 bases between. The CDR3 spans 13 residues.

This clonotype was counted at least ten times. The chain carries TRBV7-8 and TRBJ1-5, with 9 bases fitting TRBD1. Germline V CDR1 and CDR2: SGHVS, FQNEAQ. With V trimmed by 1 base and J by 5 bases, 3 bases remained unmatched. The CDR3 length is 15 residues. In nucleotides, the CDR3 is TGTGCCAGCAGCTTAGAGGACAGGGGATATCAGCCCCAGCATTTT. Protein: CASSLEDRGYQPQHF.

This chain connects TRBV12-3 or TRBV12-4 to TRBJ2-5; TRBD2 matches 7 bases. V lost 2 bases, J lost 0 bases, and 6 bases stayed unmatched. The CDR3 is 16 residues long. CDR3 nucleotides: TGTGCCAGCAGTTTAATCCCCGGGGGGAACCAAGAGACCCAGTACTTC. Its translation: CASSLIPGGNQETQYF.

This clonotype was counted only a few times. V and J are TRBV7-7 and TRBJ2-1, with 8 positions matching TRBD2. The CDR3 totals 13 residues. Germline V gene sequence: CDR1 SSHAT, CDR2 FNYEAQ (reference sequence). Germline trimming cut 1 base from V and 10 bases from J; bases unmatched to any gene: 3. The chain's CDR3 is CASSLESSGEQFF. In nucleotides, the CDR3 is TGTGCCAGCAGCTTAGAATCTAGCGGGGAGCAGTTCTTC.

The rearrangement links TRBV7-6 to TRBJ1-4, with a tentative D call TRBD1 (6 bases). Germline V CDR1 and CDR2: SGHVS, FNYEAQ. This CDR3 comprises 15 residues. V gave up 1 base and J gave up 4 bases, with 10 bases separating them. CDR3 sequence reads: CASSLGTELNEKLFF. CDR3 nucleotide sequence: TGTGCCAGCAGCTTAGGGACAGAGCTTAATGAAAAACTGTTTTTT.

This chain joins TRBV7-9 and TRBJ2-3, with 7 nucleotides matching TRBD2. Looked up from germline, CDR1 is SEHNR and CDR2 is FQNEAQ (reference sequence). The junction had 10 bases not matched to a gene; V was cut back by 11 bases and J by 2 bases. This CDR3 comprises 14 residues. The CDR3 DNA follows: TGTGCCCAACCCGTGCGGGGGACCACAGATACGCAGTATTTT. Protein sequence: CAQPVRGTTDTQYF.

The chain links TRBV20-1 to TRBJ2-7, with 8 bases aligning to TRBD2. This CDR3 has 14 amino acids. With 6 bases clipped from V and 5 bases from J, the junction kept 12 bases outside the gene matches. Germline CDR1 and CDR2: DFQATT and SNEGSKA (reference sequence). In nucleotides, the CDR3 is TGCAGTGCCGACAGGACTAGCAGTCCTCACGAGCAGTACTTC. This sequence encodes CSADRTSSPHEQYF.

V gene TRBV29-1 combines with J gene TRBJ2-7; possible D gene TRBD2, 6 bases. V dropped 7 bases and J dropped 5 bases, with 21 bases sitting between them. The CDR3 length is 14 residues. The germline V gene encodes CDR1 SQVTM and CDR2 ANQGSEA. The CDR3 bases are TGCAGCGCCGGGAGATCGGGAATGAGGGACGAGCAGTACTTC. Its protein product is CSAGRSGMRDEQYF.

This chain uses TRBV5-1 with TRBJ2-1; D not resolved. CDR3 length: 17 amino acids. Trimming removed 0 bases at V and 4 bases at J, with 17 bases between. Germline loops: CDR1 SGHRS, CDR2 YFSETQ. Written as DNA, the CDR3 is TGCGCCAGCAGCTTGGCCGGTAATAGTCCTCAGTACAATGAGCAGTTCTTC. Its protein is CASSLAGNSPQYNEQFF.

This CDR3 reads CSARETSGRLITYEQYF. The DNA for the CDR3 is TGCAGTGCTAGAGAGACTAGCGGGAGACTAATCACCTACGAGCAGTACTTC. The J gene is TRBJ2-7, the V gene TRBV20-1, with TRBD2 identical over 12 bases. The ends lost 0 bases at V and 2 bases at J; junction bases unmatched: 8. Per germline, CDR1 DFQATT and CDR2 SNEGSKA (reference sequence). The CDR3 has 17 residues.

J is TRBJ2-3 and V is TRBV6-5; D is undetermined. V lost 6 bases, J lost 0 bases, and 10 bases lay in between. The germline gives CDR1 MNHEY, CDR2 SVGAGI. The CDR3 sequence is 14 residues long. This chain's CDR3 is CASRYSFSTDTQYF. The DNA for the CDR3 is TGTGCCAGCAGATATTCATTTAGCACAGATACGCAGTATTTT.

This clonotype has more than one count but fewer than ten. The genes are TRBV29-1 and TRBJ2-7, with 9 positions matching TRBD1. CDR3 length: 14 residues. Germline V lookup: CDR1 SQVTM, CDR2 ANQGSEA. With V trimmed by 3 bases and J by 3 bases, 6 bases remained unmatched. The CDR3 bases are TGCAGCGTTGAGGCCCAGGGACAGGGCTACGAGCAGTACTTC. Translation: CSVEAQGQGYEQYF.